This entry features one T cell receptor beta chain sequence. This record comes from a study of blood T cells in healthy people across ages. The authors ran a second PCR of about 6 to 11 cycles using a sample-barcoded 5' primer and a J-beta primer mix. In TCRdb, the 5' RACE reads were re-called with MiXCR into one record per CDR3 protein. The repertoire consists of over 1,500,000 distinct CDR3 sequences, with around 42% occurring once and the leading ten covering approximately 22%. Per sample, no less than 5.5 micrograms of total RNA were extracted. CDR1 and CDR2 from the germline V gene are SGHTA and FQGNSA. This CDR3 spans 15 amino acids. V gave up 0 bases and J gave up 5 bases, with 11 bases separating them.

The receptor's source is a human donor in good health. The rearrangement uses TRBV7-2 and TRBJ2-1; D gene ambiguous. The sequencing input was blood. This CDR3 is CASSLAGARDNEQFF. DNA of the CDR3: TGTGCCAGCAGCTTAGCCGGAGCCAGAGACAATGAGCAGTTCTTC.